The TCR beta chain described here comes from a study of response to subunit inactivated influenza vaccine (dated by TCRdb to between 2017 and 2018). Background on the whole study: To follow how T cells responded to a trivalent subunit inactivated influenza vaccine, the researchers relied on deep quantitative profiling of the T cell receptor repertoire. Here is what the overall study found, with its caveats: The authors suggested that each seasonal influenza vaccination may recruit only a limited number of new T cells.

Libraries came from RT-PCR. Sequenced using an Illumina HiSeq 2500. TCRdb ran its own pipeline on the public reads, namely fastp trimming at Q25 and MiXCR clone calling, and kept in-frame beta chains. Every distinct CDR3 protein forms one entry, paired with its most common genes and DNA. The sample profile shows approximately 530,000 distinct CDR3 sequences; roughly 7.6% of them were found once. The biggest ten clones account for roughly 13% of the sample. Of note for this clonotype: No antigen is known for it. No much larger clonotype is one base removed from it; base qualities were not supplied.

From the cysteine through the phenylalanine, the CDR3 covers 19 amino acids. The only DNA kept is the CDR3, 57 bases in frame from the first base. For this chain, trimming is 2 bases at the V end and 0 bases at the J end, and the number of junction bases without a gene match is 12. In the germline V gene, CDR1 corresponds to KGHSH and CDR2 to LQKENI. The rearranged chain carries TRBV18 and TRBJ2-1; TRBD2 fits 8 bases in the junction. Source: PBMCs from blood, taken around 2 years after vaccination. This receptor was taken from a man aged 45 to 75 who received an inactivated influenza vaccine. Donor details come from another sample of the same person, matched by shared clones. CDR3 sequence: CASSPWREALRSSYNEQFF. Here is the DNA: TGTGCCAGCTCACCATGGCGGGAGGCCCTTCGGAGCTCCTACAATGAGCAGTTCTTC.